This T cell receptor beta chain comes out of a study of blood T cell repertoires in COVID-19. Across the study: Donors in the United States, Italy and Spain gave samples during acute or convalescent COVID-19. Nucleic acid was either cDNA or gDNA, and it came from T cells, B-cell-depleted T cells, or PBMCs.

This clone was detected once. Authors' processing steps: Reference gene primer amplification gave estimated nucleated cell counts. The protocol was immunoSEQ multiplex PCR, while the TCRdb copy is restricted to in-frame clones and leaves out a portion. Clonal size and the V and J genes are those of that table, whereas D and trimming came from the DNA. Here the sample spans 46,000 or so clones, roughly 86% being singletons. This CDR3 spans 11 amino acids. In germline, CDR1 is MDHEN, CDR2 SYDVKM. Trimming removed 6 bases at V and 6 bases at J, with 8 bases between. The chain employs TRBV28 and TRBJ1-1; the D is unclear. The receptor's source is a man between 60 and 75 years old with active or convalescent COVID-19. Sequencing input: peripheral blood. The CDR3, as DNA: TGTGCCAGCAGCCCTTTAGCTGAAGCTTTCTTT. Translating it yields CASSPLAEAFF.